Each of the 31 T cell receptor beta chains below was sequenced from the same sample in a study of blood T cells in healthy people across ages. A second roughly 7 to 11 cycle PCR used barcoded and J-beta primers. TCRdb used MiXCR to reprocess the 5' RACE reads, holding one entry per CDR3 protein. The data hold about a million distinct CDR3 sequences, with about 48% observed a single time. Sequenced input: blood. The receptors were sampled from a young man in good health.

This chain links TRBV29-1 with TRBJ2-7; a possible D gene is TRBD2 (5 bases). The CDR3 loop spans 13 amino acids. V was shortened by 6 bases and J by 1 base, with 13 bases between the two germline ends. Per germline, CDR1 SQVTM and CDR2 ANQGSEA. The CDR3 protein is CSVGEGTSYEQYF. The CDR3 bases are TGCAGCGTGGGAGAGGGAACTTCCTACGAGCAGTACTTC.

This clonotype has just a few counts. CDR3 region: CASSRRTSRTDTQYF. Written as DNA, the CDR3 is TGTGCCAGCAGCCGCCGGACTTCACGCACAGATACGCAGTATTTT. This chain connects TRBV6-2 or TRBV6-3 to TRBJ2-3; D is perhaps TRBD2 (5 bases). V gave up 6 bases and J gave up 1 base, with 14 bases separating them. Germline values: CDR1 MNHEY, CDR2 SVGEGT. This CDR3 has 15 amino acids.

The chain links TRBV10-3 to TRBJ2-7, with 9 bases that match TRBD2. The germline gives CDR1 ENHRY, CDR2 SYGVKD. Trimming removed 11 bases from V and 7 bases from J; junction bases left unmatched: 18. CDR3 length equals 15 residues. CDR3 sequence reads: CAATGTSSFPNEQYF. The CDR3 region has the DNA TGTGCCGCAACCGGGACTAGCTCCTTCCCCAATGAGCAGTACTTC.

The table lists this clonotype with a few counts. CDR3 sequence (DNA): TGTGCCAGCAGGCCCGGGACTCTGTTCTATGGCTACACCTTC. It translates to CASRPGTLFYGYTF. This chain uses TRBV28 with TRBJ1-2, with a possible D match to TRBD1 (5 bases). CDR1 and CDR2 from the germline V gene are MDHEN and SYDVKM. V was pared by 6 bases and J by 4 bases, with 15 bases between. This CDR3 has 14 residues.

This clonotype was seen a few times. The genes are TRBV7-2 and TRBJ2-1; perhaps D is TRBD1 or TRBD2 (5 bases each). Trimming shortened V by 1 base and J by 7 bases, and 8 bases separated the two germline ends. In germline, CDR1 is SGHTA, CDR2 FQGNSA. CDR3 length equals 13 residues. The CDR3 DNA reads TGTGCCAGCAGCTTAGTTTGGGGGAATGAGCAGTTCTTC. This encodes CASSLVWGNEQFF.

This clonotype occurred a few times. V and J are TRBV7-9 and TRBJ2-4, with D uncertain. The CDR3 extends over 15 amino acids. Germline CDR1 reads SEHNR; CDR2 reads FQNEAQ (reference sequence). V shed 5 bases and J shed 3 bases, with 14 bases lying between them. The CDR3 sequence: CASSRVSGGKNIQYF. In nucleotides, the CDR3 is TGTGCCAGCAGCCGGGTATCAGGTGGCAAAAACATTCAGTACTTC.

The CDR3 nucleotides read TGTGCCAGCAGTGCAGGGGGAGCTAACTATGGCTACACCTTC. Amino acids: CASSAGGANYGYTF. The chain couples TRBV12-3 or TRBV12-4 to TRBJ1-2; TRBD1 aligns across 7 bases. The CDR3 totals 14 residues. With 5 bases clipped from V and 0 bases from J, the junction kept 3 bases outside the gene matches.

The rearrangement uses TRBV20-1 and TRBJ2-5; D remains ambiguous. Trimming cost V 0 bases and J 5 bases, with 10 bases left between them. The CDR3 consists of 13 residues. Germline loops: CDR1 DFQATT, CDR2 SNEGSKA (reference sequence). The CDR3 DNA reads TGCAGTGCTAGAGAGAAGGATGGGGAGACCCAGTACTTC. As protein: CSAREKDGETQYF.

The genes are TRBV25-1 and TRBJ1-4, with no clear D. Trimming took off 2 bases at V and 13 bases at J, with 8 bases between the two ends. CDR3 length: 11 residues. Germline V gene lookup returns CDR1 MGHDK and CDR2 SYGVNS. Here the CDR3 DNA reads TGTGCCAGCAGTGAAAATTGGATACTGTTTTTT. Translating it yields CASSENWILFF. The full variable domain, completed using reference TRBV25-1 and TRBJ1-4, is EADIYQTPRYLVIGTGKKITLECSQTMGHDKMYWYQQDPGMELHLIHYSYGVNSTEKGDLSSESTVSRIRTEHFPLTLESARPSHTSQYLCASSENWILFFGSGTQLSVL.

The chain has TRBV18 and TRBJ2-3; maybe TRBD2 (6 bases). This CDR3 has 15 amino acids. V lost 2 bases, J lost 5 bases, and 14 bases lay in between. CDR1 and CDR2 from the germline V gene are KGHSH and LQKENI. CDR3 in amino acids: CASSPNFSGEDTQYF. The CDR3 DNA reads as TGTGCCAGCTCACCAAATTTCTCGGGGGAAGATACGCAGTATTTT.

Concerning this clonotype itself: A clone one base away is much larger, so this may be a read error. The V gene is TRBV12-3 or TRBV12-4, the J gene TRBJ2-1; D call uncertain. V was clipped by 7 bases and J by 8 bases, with 15 bases between them. CDR3 size: 13 residues. In DNA form, the CDR3 reads TGTGCCAGCACCGATCGGCCCATCGATGAGCAGTTCTTC. The encoded protein is CASTDRPIDEQFF.

V is TRBV7-6 and J is TRBJ2-5; 7 positions agree with TRBD1. The J call may be incorrect, as the DNA end agrees better with TRBJ2-7. Germline CDR1 reads SGHVS; CDR2 reads FNYEAQ. The CDR3 spans 13 residues. The CDR3 DNA reads TGTGCCAGCAGCCCGACAGGGACCCACGAGCAGTACTTC. It translates to CASSPTGTHEQYF.

The gene calls are TRBV18 and TRBJ1-2, with D possibly TRBD1 on 6 matching bases. This CDR3 is 16 amino acids long. Between the trimmed V and J ends, which lost 4 bases and 2 bases, there was a span of 17 bases. Germline V CDR1 and CDR2: KGHSH, LQKENI. CDR3 sequence reads: CASSLRQEGNNYGYTF. CDR3 coding DNA: TGTGCCAGCTCACTTCGACAGGAAGGGAACAACTATGGCTACACCTTC.

Comments on this clonotype: A read error may account for a junction end that differs from germline. This sequence joins TRBV29-1 and TRBJ2-2; D uncertain. From germline, CDR1 is SQVTM and CDR2 ANQGSEA. This CDR3 is 14 amino acids long. As DNA, the CDR3 is TGCGGCGTTGCGGCCGGTATGAACACCGGGGAGCTGTTTTTT. As protein: CGVAAGMNTGELFF.

This clonotype came up once. The chain carries TRBV20-1 and TRBJ2-5; D may be TRBD1 (6 bases). Judging by the DNA end, TRBJ2-7 fits better; the J call may be wrong. CDR1 and CDR2 from the germline V gene are DFQATT and SNEGSKA (reference sequence). The CDR3 is made up of 13 amino acids. The CDR3 DNA is TGCAGTGTACAGACAGGCAGGGTAGACGAGCAGTACTTC. This translates into CSVQTGRVDEQYF.

J is TRBJ2-5 and V is TRBV7-3; the match to TRBD1 covers 11 bases. Germline V CDR1 and CDR2: SGHTA, FQGTGA. This CDR3 is built from 18 residues. With V trimmed by 5 bases and J by 2 bases, 13 bases remained unmatched. CDR3 region: CASSPLETGQGVQETQYF. CDR3 nucleotides: TGTGCCAGCAGCCCCCTGGAAACGGGACAGGGGGTACAAGAGACCCAGTACTTC.

The chain links TRBV6-2 or TRBV6-3 to TRBJ2-2; the match to TRBD1 covers 9 bases. This CDR3 contains 14 residues. Unmatched junction bases numbered 9, after V lost 10 bases and J lost 6 bases. CDR1 MNHEY and CDR2 SVGEGT come from the germline V gene. The DNA for the CDR3 is TGTGCCACCGGAGCCGGGACAGGGTCCGGGGAGCTGTTTTTT. This gives the protein CATGAGTGSGELFF.

The V and J genes are TRBV20-1 and TRBJ2-4, with D uncertain. The last part of the DNA fits TRBJ2-7 better; the J call may be wrong. The germline V gene encodes CDR1 DFQATT and CDR2 SNEGSKA (reference sequence). The CDR3 loop spans 12 amino acids. CDR3 in amino acids: CSERKGIDEQYF. The CDR3 nucleotides read TGCAGTGAAAGAAAAGGGATCGACGAGCAGTACTTC.

This clonotype was observed a handful of times. The chain employs TRBV25-1 and TRBJ1-2; D is possibly TRBD1 (5 bases). Trimming pared 6 bases from V and 8 bases from J, leaving 16 bases between. The germline V gene has CDR1 MGHDK and CDR2 SYGVNS. This CDR3 is built from 13 residues. The CDR3 spells CASSVDSTGGYTF. In DNA, the CDR3 is TGTGCCAGCAGCGTCGACAGCACGGGGGGCTACACCTTC.

This chain joins TRBV12-3 or TRBV12-4 and TRBJ1-1; 7 bases are a match to TRBD1. Trimming removed 3 bases from V and 8 bases from J; junction bases left unmatched: 6. The CDR3 loop spans 13 amino acids. The DNA for the CDR3 is TGTGCCAGCAGTTTGGGCCAGGGGGTCGAAGCTTTCTTT. It codes for CASSLGQGVEAFF.

The CDR3 DNA sequence: TGTGCCAGCAGCTTGGCGGTGGCCAACTATGGCTACACCTTC. Amino acids: CASSLAVANYGYTF. The chain recombines TRBV7-2 with TRBJ1-2, with D unresolved. V was clipped by 3 bases and J by 2 bases, with 10 bases between them. This CDR3 has 14 residues. The germline V gene encodes CDR1 SGHTA and CDR2 FQGNSA.

The chain uses TRBV7-2 and TRBJ2-5, with D hard to call. This CDR3 contains 15 residues. Per the germline V gene, CDR1 is SGHTA and CDR2 is FQGNSA. V lost 5 bases and J 4 bases, leaving 17 bases between the germline ends. CDR3 in amino acids: CASSREPDPAETQYF. The CDR3, as DNA: TGTGCCAGCAGCCGCGAGCCGGACCCGGCAGAGACCCAGTACTTC.

This clonotype was found a few times. This sequence joins TRBV6-5 and TRBJ1-2; the D is unclear. V lost 0 bases and J 6 bases, leaving 14 bases between the germline ends. Germline-derived CDR1 and CDR2 are MNHEY and SVGAGI. The CDR3 loop spans 15 amino acids. The chain's CDR3 is CASSYSNLGWDGYTF. The CDR3 bases are TGTGCCAGCAGTTACTCGAATTTGGGGTGGGATGGCTACACCTTC.

This chain links TRBV11-2 with TRBJ2-5, with a possible D match to TRBD2 (6 bases). V was shortened by 5 bases and J by 7 bases, with 26 bases between the two germline ends. This CDR3 is 17 amino acids long. CDR1 and CDR2 (germline): SGHAT, FQNNGV. The CDR3 nucleotides read TGTGCCAGCAGCCCGACCGAAACTAGCTACCTGGTCTCGACCCAGTACTTC. Amino acid sequence: CASSPTETSYLVSTQYF.

The chain links TRBV7-2 to TRBJ1-1, with 7 bases fitting TRBD1. V shed 5 bases and J 11 bases; nucleotides not matched to a gene: 20. Looked up from germline, CDR1 is SGHTA and CDR2 is FQGNSA. There are 16 residues in the CDR3. CDR3 loop: CASSIPSRDSTPGAFF. The CDR3 DNA sequence: TGTGCCAGCAGCATCCCCTCCCGGGACAGCACTCCCGGGGCTTTCTTT.

The V and J genes are TRBV9 and TRBJ1-6; 7 bases are a match to TRBD1. The CDR3 is 14 amino acids. Germline trimming cut 7 bases from V and 10 bases from J; bases unmatched to any gene: 11. Germline values: CDR1 SGDLS, CDR2 YYNGEE. In nucleotides, the CDR3 is TGTGCCAGCGGTGGAACAGGGGACGGGTCACCCCTCCACTTT. As protein: CASGGTGDGSPLHF.

This clonotype was recorded once. The chain employs TRBV7-9 and TRBJ2-1; D gene unclear. The CDR3 runs 12 residues. Germline CDR1 reads SEHNR; CDR2 reads FQNEAQ (reference sequence). V shed 5 bases and J shed 9 bases, with 11 bases lying between them. The CDR3 spells CASSPESSEQFF. CDR3 nucleotide sequence: TGTGCCAGCAGCCCTGAATCTAGTGAGCAGTTCTTC. Supplemented by reference TRBV7-9 and TRBJ2-1, the full variable domain reads DTGVSQNPRHKITKRGQNVTFRCDPISEHNRLYWYRQTLGQGPEFLTYFQNEAQLEKSRLLSDRFSAERPKGSFSTLEIQRTEQGDSAMYLCASSPESSEQFFGPGTRLTVL.

V is TRBV9 and J is TRBJ2-6, with D perhaps TRBD1 (6 bases). The CDR3 covers 15 residues. Germline V CDR1 and CDR2: SGDLS, YYNGEE. V lost 0 bases and J lost 5, with 9 bases in between. The CDR3 coding sequence is TGTGCCAGCAGCGTAGAACAGGGTCGGGCCAACGTCCTGACTTTC. It yields the protein CASSVEQGRANVLTF.

Written as DNA, the CDR3 is TGTGCCAGCAGCTTTCTTGTGAGCACAGATACGCAGTATTTT. Residues: CASSFLVSTDTQYF. The J gene is TRBJ2-3, the V gene TRBV5-6, with D unresolved. Between the trimmed V and J ends, which lost 2 bases and 0 bases, there was a span of 7 bases. The CDR3 consists of 14 residues. The germline V gene encodes CDR1 SGHDT and CDR2 YYEEEE.

This clonotype was seen only a few times. J is TRBJ1-5 and V is TRBV4-2, with 9 bases lining up with TRBD1. Trimming at V came to 1 base and at J to 3 bases, leaving 1 base not matched to a gene. Germline loops: CDR1 LGHNA, CDR2 YNFKEQ. The CDR3 spans 15 residues. The DNA of the CDR3 is TGTGCCAGCAGCCAAGGGACAGGGGACAATCAGCCCCAGCATTTT. Translated, it gives CASSQGTGDNQPQHF.

This chain uses TRBV5-1 with TRBJ2-1; 11 bases fit TRBD2. V lost 4 bases, J lost 6 bases, and 9 bases stayed unmatched. The germline V gene has CDR1 SGHRS and CDR2 YFSETQ. The length of the CDR3 is 16 residues. The CDR3 nucleotides read TGCGCCAGCAGCATGGGACTAGCGGTTGTGGGCAATGAGCAGTTCTTC. Amino acids: CASSMGLAVVGNEQFF.